Included here is one T cell receptor (beta chain) sequence, with context. There is no known antigen for this receptor. It has no much larger one-base neighbor in the sample; base qualities were not kept. The immunoSEQ Assay, a bias-controlled multiplex PCR, was used to amplify TCRbeta CDR3 regions from genomic DNA. Per the original workflow: The number of nucleated cells in each sample was estimated from the amplification of reference gene primers within the assay. Sequence reads were collapsed and filtered to measure the absolute abundance of every unique TCRbeta CDR3 rearrangement. For each sample, productive Simpson clonality was calculated as the square root of Simpson's diversity index over productive rearrangements. The clones in this table, taken by TCRdb from immuneACCESS, are in-frame only. Not every clone is retained; where verified, under half of the shortfall comes from an unresolved V gene, and the cause of the rest is unknown. V, J and clone size derive from that table, while D and trimming were established from the DNA sequence. This sample lists roughly 180,000 clones; roughly 76% were detected once. Jointly, the top ten make up approximately 8.6% of the sample.

This record belongs to a study of blood T cell repertoires in COVID-19 (dated by TCRdb to about 2020). At the level of the whole study: Samples from collaborators originated in the United States, Italy and Spain and spanned both the acute and convalescent phases of COVID-19. The prospective study material was composed of cDNA or gDNA derived from T cells, B-cell-depleted T cells, or PBMCs. The repertoires were made available in a free public database intended to serve as a resource for research on the immune response to SARS-CoV-2. Samples came from the ongoing ImmuneRACE study (first 160 participants) plus 1,254 subjects from 6 global collaborators. Deeply sampled blood TCRbeta repertoires from subjects exposed to, actively infected with, or recovered from COVID-19 were included in the dataset. Where HLA class I and class II types were available, the types were taken from metadata supplied by the sample provider, not from assay-based typing. A de-identified subject ID, COVID-19 status, age in years and sex were almost always included in the sample metadata.

The CDR3 runs 16 residues from the cysteine to the phenylalanine. Just the 48-base CDR3 DNA is kept, in frame starting at base 1. The junction carries 17 bases between V and J, which are trimmed by 5 bases and 1 base respectively. CDR1 LNHNV and CDR2 YYDKDF are derived from the germline V gene (reference sequence). The paper as a whole reports these results and caveats: The quantity of clinical and demographic metadata differed by source and by participant and was supplied without curation.

Collaborating institutions collected whole blood in K2EDTA tubes following their own protocols. For TCRbeta analysis, collaborators shipped samples in one of three forms: frozen whole blood, isolated PBMCs, or DNA extracted from either of those sample types. The rearranged segments are TRBV15 and TRBJ1-2; there is no confident call for the D gene. This sequence originates from a woman aged 50 to 60 with active or convalescent COVID-19. The sequenced sample was peripheral blood. The nucleotide sequence is TGTGCCACCAGCGTTCAAGAGCGTGTCCTTAACTATGGCTACACCTTC. This is translated as CATSVQERVLNYGYTF.